The present TCR beta chain was sequenced within a study of CD8 T cells in ankylosing spondylitis. This clonotype has a count of ten or more. Its antigen is still unknown. Quantitative 5'-RACE with molecular barcodes generated TCR beta libraries. MiXCR, applied by TCRdb to the 5' RACE reads, yields one record per CDR3 protein. The table has around 770,000 distinct CDR3 sequences, 12% seen once. CDR3 length: 13 residues. V lost 3 bases and J 5 bases, leaving 10 bases between the germline ends. Study-level findings and limits: Among TCR beta sequences, a motif of eight highly homologous variants appeared characteristic of ankylosing spondylitis blood. Before this, some motif variants had been reported in reactive arthritis synovial fluid and blood. Reportedly, significant enrichment of disease-linked clones occurred in matched ankylosing spondylitis synovial fluid. Clones linked with disease were CD8+ and fairly uncommon in the peripheral blood.

This clonotype was obtained from a male donor with ankylosing spondylitis. The chain employs TRBV12-3 or TRBV12-4 and TRBJ2-5, with D tentatively TRBD2 (5 bases). The sequenced material came from blood, either unsorted or a sorted T cell fraction (not recorded which). CDR3 in DNA: TGTGCCAGCAGTTTGAGGGTGGCGGAGACCCAGTACTTC. Amino acids: CASSLRVAETQYF.